The 21 T cell receptor beta chains below were found in one sample sequenced in a study of shared clonotypes between healthy human individuals. The method was immunoSEQ multiplex PCR; TCRdb's version includes in-frame clones alone and lacks a portion of them. The repertoire holds 2 million to 2.5 million clones, with more than 90% as singletons. The specimen sequenced was naive CD4+ T cells sorted from blood. The subset: CD45RA+ positively selected. These receptors originate from a man between 18 and 35 years old in good health.

This chain connects TRBV18 to TRBJ1-4; D not certain. V gave up 6 bases and J gave up 0 bases, with 11 bases separating them. Germline values: CDR1 KGHSH, CDR2 LQKENI. This CDR3 contains 15 residues. In DNA, the CDR3 is TGTGCCAGCTCCCGTGTTGGGGCAACTAATGAAAAACTGTTTTTT. This gives the protein CASSRVGATNEKLFF.

The chain combines TRBV2 with TRBJ1-1; a possible D gene is TRBD1 (5 bases). CDR1 and CDR2 (germline): SNHLY, FYNNEI. V was pared by 3 bases and J by 0 bases, with 11 bases between. This CDR3 contains 15 residues. This CDR3 is CASSDLGVMNTEAFF. CDR3 nucleotide sequence: TGTGCCAGCAGTGATTTGGGGGTCATGAACACTGAAGCTTTCTTT.

Only one count was recorded for this clone. At the DNA level, this CDR3 is encoded by other sequences in the same sample as well. The V gene is TRBV18, the J gene TRBJ1-5; D is uncertain. Germline CDR1 reads KGHSH; CDR2 reads LQKENI. Trimming removed 3 bases from V and 3 bases from J, with 6 bases in between. This CDR3 comprises 13 residues. The CDR3, as DNA: TGTGCCAGCTCACCCAGCTACAATCAGCCCCAGCATTTT. Its protein product is CASSPSYNQPQHF.

This clone was seen once. The gene calls are TRBV11-2 and TRBJ1-6; tentative D call: TRBD1 (6 bases). Germline assignment: CDR1 SGHAT and CDR2 FQNNGV. The CDR3 loop spans 15 amino acids. Trimming shortened V by 2 bases and J by 7 bases, and 12 bases separated the two germline ends. The CDR3 DNA sequence: TGTGCCAGCAGCTTAACAGGGTTCGGGAATTCACCCCTCCACTTT. It is translated as CASSLTGFGNSPLHF.

V usage is TRBV6-6 and J usage is TRBJ2-1; 9 bases match TRBD2. CDR3 length equals 16 residues. Looked up from germline, CDR1 is MNHNY and CDR2 is SVGAGI (reference sequence). Germline trimming cut 1 base from V and 8 bases from J; bases unmatched to any gene: 9. CDR3 bases: TGTGCCAGCAGTTACTTCCCCAGCGGGGGGTCGCATGAGCAGTTCTTC. It yields the protein CASSYFPSGGSHEQFF.

This clone has more than one count but fewer than ten. V usage is TRBV18 and J usage is TRBJ2-2; unclear D gene. The CDR3 runs to 15 residues. Germline V gives CDR1 KGHSH, CDR2 LQKENI. V gave up 0 bases and J gave up 3 bases, with 8 bases separating them. For the CDR3, the DNA is TGTGCCAGCTCACCACCGTCGGTGGACACCGGGGAGCTGTTTTTT. Translation gives CASSPPSVDTGELFF.

V and J are TRBV7-2 and TRBJ2-7; D is possibly TRBD2 (5 bases). Germline V CDR1 and CDR2: SGHTA, FQGNSA. The CDR3 sequence is 14 residues long. Trimming took off 3 bases at V and 0 bases at J, with 9 bases between the two ends. CDR3 nucleotide sequence: TGTGCCAGCAGCTTCGGACTGGGCTCCTACGAGCAGTACTTC. This translates into CASSFGLGSYEQYF.

J is TRBJ2-1 and V is TRBV27; TRBD1 matches 7 bases. The CDR3 extends over 16 amino acids. The germline V gene has CDR1 MNHEY and CDR2 SMNVEV (reference sequence). Trimming at V came to 3 bases and at J to 8 bases, leaving 13 bases not matched to a gene. The CDR3 sequence: CASSFNPSGTAYEQFF. In DNA form, the CDR3 reads TGTGCCAGCAGTTTCAACCCTTCCGGGACAGCATATGAGCAGTTCTTC.

The chain recombines TRBV10-3 with TRBJ2-7; D unclear. The CDR3 extends over 14 amino acids. CDR1 is ENHRY and CDR2 is SYGVKD in the germline V gene. V was cut by 6 bases and J by 2 bases, with 14 bases left in between. The CDR3 is CAIREASEAYEQYF. The CDR3 nucleotides are TGTGCCATCAGAGAAGCTTCAGAGGCCTACGAGCAGTACTTC.

The genes are TRBV6-5 and TRBJ1-5; 9 nucleotides match TRBD1. The CDR3 consists of 14 residues. The V gene's germline CDR1 is MNHEY and CDR2 SVGAGI. V lost 0 bases, J lost 7 bases, and 1 base stayed unmatched. The CDR3 is CASSYSTGGQPQHF. Here the CDR3 DNA reads TGTGCCAGCAGTTACTCGACAGGGGGACAGCCCCAGCATTTT.

This chain joins TRBV6-7 and TRBJ2-7; 8 nucleotides align to TRBD1. TRBV6-7 falls under the ORF class, with uncertain function. Trimming at V came to 5 bases and at J to 2 bases, leaving 5 bases not matched to a gene. The CDR3 sequence is 14 residues long. The CDR3 sequence is CASSPRTGPYEQYF. The CDR3 DNA is TGTGCCAGCAGTCCTCGGACAGGGCCCTACGAGCAGTACTTC.

This chain uses TRBV27 with TRBJ1-5, with D perhaps matching TRBD1 (6 bases). This CDR3 contains 16 residues. V was pared by 10 bases and J by 7 bases, with 26 bases between. Germline V gene data show CDR1 as MNHEY and CDR2 as SMNVEV (reference sequence). The CDR3 sequence is CATWARAQGGSQPQHF. The CDR3 DNA reads TGTGCCACCTGGGCTAGGGCACAGGGTGGAAGCCAGCCCCAGCATTTT.

The chain has TRBV2 and TRBJ1-6; the match to TRBD1 covers 11 bases. The V gene's germline CDR1 is SNHLY and CDR2 FYNNEI. CDR3 length: 15 residues. With V trimmed by 6 bases and J by 10 bases, 8 bases remained unmatched. Here the CDR3 DNA reads TGTGCCAGCAGCTTCTCGGACAGGGGGCAGTCACCCCTCCACTTT. This encodes CASSFSDRGQSPLHF.

Concerning this clone: Germline is not matched at one junction end, which may reflect a read error. The chain is built from TRBV7-7 and TRBJ2-5, with 9 nucleotides matching TRBD2. The V gene's germline CDR1 is SSHAT and CDR2 FNYEAQ (reference sequence). The CDR3 contains 16 residues. The CDR3 coding sequence is TGTGCTAGCAGCGCAGCTACGACTAGCGGCCAAGAGACCCAGTACTTC. Protein sequence: CASSAATTSGQETQYF.

In the case of this clone: Other DNA sequences in the sample encode the same CDR3. V is TRBV5-4 and J is TRBJ1-1, with a tentative D call TRBD1 (6 bases). This CDR3 is 14 amino acids long. V dropped 5 bases and J dropped 0 bases, with 11 bases sitting between them. Germline V gives CDR1 SGHNT, CDR2 YYREEE (reference sequence). The CDR3 nucleotides are TGTGCCAGCAGTTTAGGACAGATGAACACTGAAGCTTTCTTT. Translation: CASSLGQMNTEAFF.

The rearrangement links TRBV13 to TRBJ2-1; TRBD1 matches 7 bases. In germline, CDR1 is PRHDT, CDR2 FYEKMQ (reference sequence). The CDR3 is made up of 14 amino acids. The V gene end was trimmed by 5 bases and the J gene end by 9 bases; junction bases not matched to a gene: 10. The CDR3 spells CASSTTGIIGEQFF. For the CDR3, the DNA is TGTGCCAGCAGCACGACAGGGATAATCGGTGAGCAGTTCTTC.

The V and J genes are TRBV5-4 and TRBJ2-7; D is perhaps TRBD2 (6 bases). The CDR3 length is 16 residues. Germline-derived CDR1 and CDR2 are SGHNT and YYREEE (reference sequence). Trimming pared 2 bases from V and 0 bases from J, leaving 15 bases between. The CDR3 bases are TGTGCCAGCAGCTTTGTGGGGGGTCCTAGCTCCTACGAGCAGTACTTC. Amino acid sequence: CASSFVGGPSSYEQYF.

CDR3 sequence reads: CASSETGFEQYF. The DNA for the CDR3 is TGCGCCAGCAGTGAGACCGGGTTCGAGCAGTACTTC. The gene calls are TRBV10-2 and TRBJ2-7; D unclear. The CDR3 totals 12 residues. V lost 2 bases and J 6 bases, leaving 8 bases between the germline ends. The germline gives CDR1 WSHSY, CDR2 SAAADI.

With regard to this clone: Other nucleotide sequences in the sample specify the same CDR3. The V call is TRBV5-1, the J call TRBJ1-4; 10 bases match TRBD1. The germline gives CDR1 SGHRS, CDR2 YFSETQ. V shed 0 bases and J 8 bases; nucleotides not matched to a gene: 4. The CDR3 is 15 amino acids. The CDR3 reads CASSLGTGGGEKLFF. The CDR3 DNA reads as TGCGCCAGCAGCTTGGGGACAGGGGGAGGAGAAAAACTGTTTTTT. The whole variable domain, filled in from reference TRBV5-1 and TRBJ1-4, reads KAGVTQTPRYLIKTRGQQVTLSCSPISGHRSVSWYQQTPGQGLQFLFEYFSETQRNKGNFPGRFSGRQFSNSRSEMNVSTLELGDSALYLCASSLGTGGGEKLFFGSGTQLSVL.

The rearrangement uses TRBV5-4 and TRBJ1-6; D gene unclear. The CDR3 runs 14 residues. V lost 0 bases, J lost 13 bases, and 14 bases lay in between. Germline assignment: CDR1 SGHNT and CDR2 YYREEE (reference sequence). The CDR3 DNA reads as TGTGCCAGCAGCTTGGACAGACAACAAACTCCCCTCCACTTT. Amino acid sequence: CASSLDRQQTPLHF.

This rearrangement joins TRBV27 to TRBJ2-7; the D gene is possibly TRBD1 (6 bases). The ends were cut back, 2 bases at V and 5 bases at J, with 7 bases in the middle. This CDR3 is built from 12 residues. Germline V lookup: CDR1 MNHEY, CDR2 SMNVEV (reference sequence). CDR3: CASSLAGDEQYF. Here the CDR3 DNA reads TGTGCCAGCAGTTTAGCAGGGGACGAGCAGTACTTC.